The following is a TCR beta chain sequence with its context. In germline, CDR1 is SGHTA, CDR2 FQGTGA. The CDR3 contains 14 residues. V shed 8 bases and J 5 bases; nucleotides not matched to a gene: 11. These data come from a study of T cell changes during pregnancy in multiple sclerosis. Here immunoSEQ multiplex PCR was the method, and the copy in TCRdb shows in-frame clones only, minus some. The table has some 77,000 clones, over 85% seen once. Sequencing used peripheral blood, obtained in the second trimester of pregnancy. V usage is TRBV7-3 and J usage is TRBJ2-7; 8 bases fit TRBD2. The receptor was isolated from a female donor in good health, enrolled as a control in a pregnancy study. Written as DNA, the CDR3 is TGTGCCAGCGCCTCCGGGGGGGCGGGGGACGAGCAGTACTTC. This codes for CASASGGAGDEQYF. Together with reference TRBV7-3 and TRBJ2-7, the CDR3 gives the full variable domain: GAGVSQTPSNKVTEKGKYVELRCDPISGHTALYWYRQSLGQGPEFLIYFQGTGAADDSGLPNDRFFAVRPEGSVSTLKIQRTERGDSAVYLCASASGGAGDEQYFGPGTRLTVT.